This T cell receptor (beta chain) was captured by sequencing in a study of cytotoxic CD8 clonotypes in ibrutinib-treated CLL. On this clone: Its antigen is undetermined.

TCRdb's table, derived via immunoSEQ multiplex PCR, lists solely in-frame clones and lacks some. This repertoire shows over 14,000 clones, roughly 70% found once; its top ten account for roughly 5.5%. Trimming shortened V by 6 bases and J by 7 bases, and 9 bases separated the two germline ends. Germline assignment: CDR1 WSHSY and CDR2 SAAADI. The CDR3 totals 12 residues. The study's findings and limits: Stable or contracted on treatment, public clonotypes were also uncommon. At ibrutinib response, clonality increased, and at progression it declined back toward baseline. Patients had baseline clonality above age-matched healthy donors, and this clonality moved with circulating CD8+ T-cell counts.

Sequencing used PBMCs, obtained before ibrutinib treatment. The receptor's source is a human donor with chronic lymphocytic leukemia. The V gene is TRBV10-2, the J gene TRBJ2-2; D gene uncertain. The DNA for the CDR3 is TGCGCCAGCAGGCGGACGGTCGGGGAGCTGTTTTTT. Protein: CASRRTVGELFF.